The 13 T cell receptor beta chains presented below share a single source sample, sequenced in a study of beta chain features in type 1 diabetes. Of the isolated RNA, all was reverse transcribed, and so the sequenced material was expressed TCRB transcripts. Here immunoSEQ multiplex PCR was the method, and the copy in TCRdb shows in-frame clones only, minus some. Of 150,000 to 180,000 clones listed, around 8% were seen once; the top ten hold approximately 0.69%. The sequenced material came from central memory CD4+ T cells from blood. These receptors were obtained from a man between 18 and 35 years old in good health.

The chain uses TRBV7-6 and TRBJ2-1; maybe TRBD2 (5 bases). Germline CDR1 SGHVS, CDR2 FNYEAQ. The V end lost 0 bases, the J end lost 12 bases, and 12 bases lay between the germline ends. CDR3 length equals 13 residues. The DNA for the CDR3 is TGTGCCAGCAGCTTAGCGGAGGCAGGTGGGCAGTTCTTC. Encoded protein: CASSLAEAGGQFF.

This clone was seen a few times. The CDR3 nucleotides read TGCGCCAGCAGCCAACGCCCCGCTAGCGGAGGGGCAGATACGCAGTATTTT. The encoded protein is CASSQRPASGGADTQYF. The gene calls are TRBV4-3 and TRBJ2-3; 7 nucleotides match TRBD2. The trim removed 2 bases at V and 4 bases at J, leaving 12 bases unmatched. Germline values: CDR1 LGHNA, CDR2 YSLEER. The CDR3 is made up of 17 amino acids.

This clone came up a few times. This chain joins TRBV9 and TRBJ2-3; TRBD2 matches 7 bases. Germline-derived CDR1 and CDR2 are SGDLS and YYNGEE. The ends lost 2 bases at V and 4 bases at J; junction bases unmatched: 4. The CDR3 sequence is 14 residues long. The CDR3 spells CASSVQGGSDTQYF. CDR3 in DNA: TGTGCCAGCAGCGTTCAGGGAGGGTCAGATACGCAGTATTTT.

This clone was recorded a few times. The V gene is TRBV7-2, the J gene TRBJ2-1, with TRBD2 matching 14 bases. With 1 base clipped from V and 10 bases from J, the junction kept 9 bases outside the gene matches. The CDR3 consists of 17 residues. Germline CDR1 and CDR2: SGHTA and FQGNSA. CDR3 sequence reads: CASSLEVTSGGAREQFF. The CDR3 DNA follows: TGTGCCAGCAGCTTAGAAGTGACTAGCGGGGGGGCAAGGGAGCAGTTCTTC.

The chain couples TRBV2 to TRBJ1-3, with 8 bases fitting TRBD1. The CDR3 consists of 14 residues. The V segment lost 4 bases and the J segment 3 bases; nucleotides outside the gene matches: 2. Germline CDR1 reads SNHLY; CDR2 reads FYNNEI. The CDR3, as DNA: TGTGCCAGCAGTGTACAGGGGGTTGGAAACACCATATATTTT. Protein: CASSVQGVGNTIYF.

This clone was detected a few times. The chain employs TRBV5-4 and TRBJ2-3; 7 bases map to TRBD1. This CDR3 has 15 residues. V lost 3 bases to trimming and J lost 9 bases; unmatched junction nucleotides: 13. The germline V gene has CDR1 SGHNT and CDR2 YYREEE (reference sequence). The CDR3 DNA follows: TGTGCCAGCAGCTCGAGACAGGGTGAGATAGGGACGCAGTATTTT. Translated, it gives CASSSRQGEIGTQYF.

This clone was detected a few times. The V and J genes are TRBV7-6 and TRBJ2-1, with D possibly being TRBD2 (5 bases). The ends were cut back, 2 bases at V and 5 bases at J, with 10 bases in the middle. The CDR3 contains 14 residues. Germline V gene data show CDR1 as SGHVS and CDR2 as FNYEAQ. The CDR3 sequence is CASSLRRAHNEQFF. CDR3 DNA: TGTGCCAGCAGCTTAAGGCGGGCCCACAATGAGCAGTTCTTC.

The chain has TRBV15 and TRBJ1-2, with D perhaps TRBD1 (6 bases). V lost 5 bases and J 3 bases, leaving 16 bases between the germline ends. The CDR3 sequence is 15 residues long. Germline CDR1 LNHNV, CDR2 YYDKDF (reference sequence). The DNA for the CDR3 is TGTGCCACCAGCCGCTCACAGGGAGTAGACTATGGCTACACCTTC. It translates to CATSRSQGVDYGYTF.

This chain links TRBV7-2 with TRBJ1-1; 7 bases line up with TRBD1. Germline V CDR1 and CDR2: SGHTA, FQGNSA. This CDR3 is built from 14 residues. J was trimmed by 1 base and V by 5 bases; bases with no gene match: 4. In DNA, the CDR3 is TGTGCCAGCAGCCGAGGGACAGCGAACACTGAAGCTTTCTTT. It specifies CASSRGTANTEAFF. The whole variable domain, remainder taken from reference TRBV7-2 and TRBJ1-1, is GAGVSQSPSNKVTEKGKDVELRCDPISGHTALYWYRQSLGQGLEFLIYFQGNSAPDKSGLPSDRFSAERTGGSVSTLTIQRTQQEDSAVYLCASSRGTANTEAFFGQGTRLTVV.

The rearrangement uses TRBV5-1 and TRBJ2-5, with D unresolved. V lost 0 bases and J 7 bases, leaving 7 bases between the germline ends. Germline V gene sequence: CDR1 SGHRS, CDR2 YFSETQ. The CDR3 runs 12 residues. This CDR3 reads CASSLEAGTQYF. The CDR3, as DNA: TGCGCCAGCAGCTTGGAAGCCGGGACCCAGTACTTC.

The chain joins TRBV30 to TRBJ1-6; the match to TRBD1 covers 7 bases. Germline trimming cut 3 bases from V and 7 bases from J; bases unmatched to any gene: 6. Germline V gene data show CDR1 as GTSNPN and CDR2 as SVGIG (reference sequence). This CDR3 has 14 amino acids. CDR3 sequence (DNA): TGTGCCTGGAGATTGGGACAGCAAAATTCACCCCTCCACTTT. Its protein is CAWRLGQQNSPLHF. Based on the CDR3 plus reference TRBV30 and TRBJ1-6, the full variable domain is SQTIHQWPATLVQPVGSPLSLECTVEGTSNPNLYWYRQAAGRGLQLLFYSVGIGQISSEVPQNLSASRPQDRQFILSSKKLLLSDSGFYLCAWRLGQQNSPLHFGNGTRLTVT.

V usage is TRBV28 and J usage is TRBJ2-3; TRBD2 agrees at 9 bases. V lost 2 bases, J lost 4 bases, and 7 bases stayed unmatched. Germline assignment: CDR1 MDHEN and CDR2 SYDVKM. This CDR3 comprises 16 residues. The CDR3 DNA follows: TGTGCCAGCAGTTTACAAGGAGCGGGAGGACCAGATACGCAGTATTTT. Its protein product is CASSLQGAGGPDTQYF.

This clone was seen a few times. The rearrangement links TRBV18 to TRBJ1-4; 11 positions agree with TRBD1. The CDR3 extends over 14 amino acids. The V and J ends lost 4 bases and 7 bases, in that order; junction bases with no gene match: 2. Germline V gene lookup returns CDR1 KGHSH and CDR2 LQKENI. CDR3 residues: CASSRTGGREKLFF. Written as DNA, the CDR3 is TGTGCCAGCTCACGGACAGGGGGCCGTGAAAAACTGTTTTTT.